What follows are 27 T cell receptor beta chains derived from one specimen sequenced in a study of PD-L1 blockade in urothelial cancer. Produced via immunoSEQ multiplex PCR; TCRdb's table is partial and in-frame only. This sample has about 130,000 clones; roughly 86% occur once, and the top ten carry roughly 2.6%. Time point given: peripheral blood 6 weeks after treatment start. The sequenced sample was PBMCs, obtained around atezolizumab (anti-PD-L1) treatment. These receptors originate from a middle-aged man with urothelial cancer.

In its sample, this clone was seen once. This sequence joins TRBV5-5 and TRBJ1-5, with D tentatively TRBD1 (5 bases). Germline V gene lookup returns CDR1 SGHKS and CDR2 YYEKEE (reference sequence). The CDR3 is 14 amino acids. The V and J ends lost 1 base and 7 bases respectively, with 12 bases between them. The DNA of the CDR3 is TGTGCCAGCAGCTTGAAGGGGCAGGGACAGCCCCAGCATTTT. Protein: CASSLKGQGQPQHF.

CDR3 in DNA: TGTGCCAGCAGCGTAGCCGTACTAGCGTGGGAGACCCAGTACTTC. Translated: CASSVAVLAWETQYF. This chain connects TRBV9 to TRBJ2-5; 7 nucleotides line up with TRBD2. CDR3 length equals 15 residues. Germline V gene lookup returns CDR1 SGDLS and CDR2 YYNGEE. V shed 0 bases, J shed 5 bases, and the junction held 7 bases outside the gene matches.

In this sample, this clone turned up once. Other DNA sequences in the sample encode the same CDR3. The chain recombines TRBV28 with TRBJ2-7; no clear D gene. Germline V CDR1 and CDR2: MDHEN, SYDVKM. This CDR3 spans 12 amino acids. V dropped 4 bases and J dropped 0 bases, with 4 bases sitting between them. The CDR3 region is CASSSSSYEQYF. As DNA, the CDR3 is TGTGCCAGCAGTTCTAGCTCCTACGAGCAGTACTTC.

V gene TRBV19 combines with J gene TRBJ2-3; TRBD2 agrees at 9 bases. Germline CDR1 is LNHDA and CDR2 is SQIVND (reference sequence). Trimming cost V 6 bases and J 2 bases; bases outside gene matches: 12. This CDR3 comprises 17 residues. CDR3 in DNA: TGTGCCAGTAGCCCATCTACTGGCGGGAGGGCCACAGATACGCAGTATTTT. Its protein is CASSPSTGGRATDTQYF.

The chain links TRBV6-1 to TRBJ2-5, with 10 bases fitting TRBD1. The CDR3 is 15 amino acids. CDR1 MNHNS and CDR2 SASEGT come from the germline V gene. The ends lost 7 bases at V and 0 bases at J; junction bases unmatched: 5. The CDR3 DNA is TGTGCCAGCAAGCTCGGACAGGGGGACCAAGAGACCCAGTACTTC. It is translated as CASKLGQGDQETQYF.

The chain recombines TRBV15 with TRBJ1-5, with D possibly being TRBD1 (6 bases). Germline V gene sequence: CDR1 LNHNV, CDR2 YYDKDF (reference sequence). The CDR3 runs to 14 residues. V lost 4 bases and J lost 2, with 9 bases in between. For the CDR3, the DNA is TGTGCCACCAGCATAGGACAGCGCAATCAGCCCCAGCATTTT. Amino acids: CATSIGQRNQPQHF.

The rearrangement uses TRBV6-5 and TRBJ2-7, with a tentative D call TRBD2 (5 bases). Trimming took off 0 bases at V and 7 bases at J, with 19 bases between the two ends. The CDR3 is 16 residues long. Germline CDR1 reads MNHEY; CDR2 reads SVGAGI. The CDR3 spells CASSYSKYRGMWEQYF. CDR3 bases: TGTGCCAGCAGTTACTCGAAGTATCGGGGAATGTGGGAGCAGTACTTC.

This clone was counted between two and nine times. V gene TRBV27 combines with J gene TRBJ2-7; TRBD2 matches at 12 bases. CDR3 length: 14 amino acids. V lost 5 bases to trimming and J lost 3 bases; unmatched junction nucleotides: 2. Looked up from germline, CDR1 is MNHEY and CDR2 is SMNVEV (reference sequence). This chain's CDR3 is CASSRTSGVYEQYF. CDR3 nucleotide sequence: TGTGCCAGCAGTCGGACTAGCGGGGTCTACGAGCAGTACTTC.

The chain couples TRBV6-1 to TRBJ2-2; TRBD1 might be the D (5 bases). There are 14 residues in the CDR3. Germline V CDR1 and CDR2: MNHNS, SASEGT. Trimming stripped 4 bases from V and 2 bases from J, with 8 bases between. CDR3 in DNA: TGTGCCAGCAGTGGGGGCGGCAACACCGGGGAGCTGTTTTTT. Its protein is CASSGGGNTGELFF.

The rearrangement uses TRBV28 and TRBJ2-7; 8 nucleotides align to TRBD1. The germline gives CDR1 MDHEN, CDR2 SYDVKM. The trim removed 6 bases at V and 1 base at J, leaving 5 bases unmatched. The CDR3 loop spans 14 amino acids. The CDR3: CASSGTGESYEQYF. The CDR3 region has the DNA TGTGCCAGCAGCGGGACAGGCGAATCCTACGAGCAGTACTTC.

The CDR3 here is CASSQDNRGTEKLFF. The CDR3, as DNA: TGCGCCAGCAGCCAAGATAACAGGGGGACTGAAAAACTGTTTTTT. The rearrangement joins TRBV4-1 to TRBJ1-4; TRBD1 matches at 8 bases. V shed 0 bases, J shed 7 bases, and the junction held 4 bases outside the gene matches. Germline V gives CDR1 MGHRA, CDR2 YSYEKL. This CDR3 is built from 15 residues.

This chain links TRBV6-1 with TRBJ2-2; a possible D gene is TRBD1 (6 bases). The CDR3 extends over 15 amino acids. The V gene's germline CDR1 is MNHNS and CDR2 SASEGT. Trimming pared 6 bases from V and 7 bases from J, leaving 18 bases between. CDR3: CASRRTGKLGGELFF. For the CDR3, the DNA is TGTGCCAGCAGGAGAACAGGGAAGTTGGGCGGGGAGCTGTTTTTT.

J is TRBJ2-5 and V is TRBV6-5; D call uncertain. With 2 bases removed from V and 5 bases from J, the gap between germline ends came to 9 bases. Germline CDR1 reads MNHEY; CDR2 reads SVGAGI. The CDR3 length is 13 residues. Here the CDR3 reads CASSYGLGETQYF. CDR3 bases: TGTGCCAGCAGTTACGGTCTCGGGGAGACCCAGTACTTC.

This clone occurred a few times. This rearrangement joins TRBV19 to TRBJ1-2; D not certain. Trimming left V 3 bases short and J 3 bases short, with 14 bases between. The germline gives CDR1 LNHDA, CDR2 SQIVND (reference sequence). This CDR3 has 15 amino acids. CDR3 nucleotides: TGTGCCAGTAGTATTGCGGGCGGAGGGCACTATGGCTACACCTTC. Protein: CASSIAGGGHYGYTF.

The V call is TRBV28, the J call TRBJ2-2; 7 bases map to TRBD2. The ends lost 3 bases at V and 2 bases at J; junction bases unmatched: 3. This CDR3 has 15 residues. Germline V gives CDR1 MDHEN, CDR2 SYDVKM. The CDR3, as DNA: TGTGCCAGCAGTTTCGGCGGGAGTAACACCGGGGAGCTGTTTTTT. Protein product: CASSFGGSNTGELFF.

This chain links TRBV29-1 with TRBJ2-3; perhaps TRBD1 as D (6 bases). The CDR3 loop spans 12 amino acids. Germline assignment: CDR1 SQVTM and CDR2 ANQGSEA. V was clipped by 8 bases and J by 8 bases, with 17 bases between them. The CDR3 sequence is CSHAKGVGTQYF. In DNA form, the CDR3 reads TGCAGCCATGCGAAGGGGGTCGGTACGCAGTATTTT.

The rearrangement links TRBV4-1 to TRBJ2-2; 9 bases are a match to TRBD1. Germline CDR1 and CDR2: MGHRA and YSYEKL. The ends lost 4 bases at V and 7 bases at J; junction bases unmatched: 10. There are 16 residues in the CDR3. The CDR3 DNA reads as TGCGCCAGCAGCCGGCCGGGACAGGGTTCCGGCGGGGAGCTGTTTTTT. Protein product: CASSRPGQGSGGELFF.

This clone has just one count. The chain couples TRBV5-1 to TRBJ2-7; 7 positions agree with TRBD1. The CDR3 has 15 residues. The J segment lost 0 bases and the V segment lost 0 bases, leaving 3 bases of the junction unmatched. CDR1 and CDR2 (germline): SGHRS, YFSETQ. Here the CDR3 reads CASSLEGAYSYEQYF. The CDR3 coding sequence is TGCGCCAGCAGCTTGGAGGGGGCCTACTCCTACGAGCAGTACTTC. Full variable domain (rest looked up from reference TRBV5-1 and TRBJ2-7): KAGVTQTPRYLIKTRGQQVTLSCSPISGHRSVSWYQQTPGQGLQFLFEYFSETQRNKGNFPGRFSGRQFSNSRSEMNVSTLELGDSALYLCASSLEGAYSYEQYFGPGTRLTVT.

J is TRBJ2-7 and V is TRBV11-2; D is undetermined. Between the trimmed V and J ends, which lost 1 base and 4 bases, there was a span of 11 bases. Germline V gene sequence: CDR1 SGHAT, CDR2 FQNNGV. The CDR3 totals 14 residues. This CDR3 is CASSLAHRPYEQYF. The CDR3 DNA sequence: TGTGCCAGCAGCTTAGCCCACAGACCTTACGAGCAGTACTTC.

The V call is TRBV9, the J call TRBJ2-5; D gene unclear. The CDR3 contains 12 residues. The germline V gene has CDR1 SGDLS and CDR2 YYNGEE. The V end was cut by 3 bases, the J end by 0 bases, with 3 bases between. The CDR3 loop is CASSANQETQYF. CDR3 DNA: TGTGCCAGCAGCGCCAACCAAGAGACCCAGTACTTC.

This chain uses TRBV30 with TRBJ1-2; TRBD1 matches at 7 bases. The CDR3 contains 14 residues. In germline, CDR1 is GTSNPN, CDR2 SVGIG (reference sequence). Trimming cost V 3 bases and J 4 bases; bases outside gene matches: 8. CDR3 region: CAWSANRGGYGYTF. CDR3 in DNA: TGTGCCTGGAGCGCAAACAGGGGAGGCTATGGCTACACCTTC. The full variable domain, in which reference TRBV30 and TRBJ1-2 provide the parts outside the CDR3, is SQTIHQWPATLVQPVGSPLSLECTVEGTSNPNLYWYRQAAGRGLQLLFYSVGIGQISSEVPQNLSASRPQDRQFILSSKKLLLSDSGFYLCAWSANRGGYGYTFGSGTRLTVV.

The chain links TRBV10-3 to TRBJ2-7, with 10 positions matching TRBD2. V gave up 6 bases and J gave up 0 bases; unmatched junction bases: 8. Germline V gene lookup returns CDR1 ENHRY and CDR2 SYGVKD. The CDR3 loop spans 16 amino acids. The CDR3 region is CAIRTSPSGSSYEQYF. The CDR3, as DNA: TGTGCCATCAGAACCTCCCCTAGCGGGAGCTCCTACGAGCAGTACTTC.

The gene calls are TRBV5-5 and TRBJ1-2; possible D gene TRBD1, 6 bases. Germline V gene lookup returns CDR1 SGHKS and CDR2 YYEKEE (reference sequence). With 1 base removed from V and 2 bases from J, the gap between germline ends came to 15 bases. This CDR3 has 16 residues. In DNA, the CDR3 is TGTGCCAGCAGCTTGTTTCCCGCAGGGGCGAACTATGGCTACACCTTC. Amino acid sequence: CASSLFPAGANYGYTF.

This rearrangement joins TRBV6-5 to TRBJ1-2; the D is unclear. This CDR3 has 13 residues. V gave up 5 bases and J gave up 1 base, with 8 bases separating them. Germline CDR1 reads MNHEY; CDR2 reads SVGAGI. The chain's CDR3 is CASSARNNYGYTF. The CDR3 region has the DNA TGTGCCAGCAGTGCGCGGAATAACTATGGCTACACCTTC.

V is TRBV15 and J is TRBJ1-2; tentative D call: TRBD1 (5 bases). The CDR3 covers 14 residues. CDR1 is LNHNV and CDR2 is YYDKDF in the germline V gene (reference sequence). The ends were cut back, 1 base at V and 7 bases at J, with 13 bases in the middle. CDR3 residues: CATSRARGSAGYTF. As DNA, the CDR3 is TGTGCCACCAGCAGAGCCCGGGGGTCTGCTGGCTACACCTTC.

V and J are TRBV27 and TRBJ2-1; 10 nucleotides align to TRBD2. Losses at the gene ends were 6 bases for V and 3 bases for J; bases not matched to a gene: 5. CDR3 length: 15 residues. CDR1 MNHEY and CDR2 SMNVEV come from the germline V gene (reference sequence). The CDR3 protein is CASSLLAGIYNEQFF. CDR3 nucleotide sequence: TGTGCCAGCAGCTTACTAGCGGGGATCTACAATGAGCAGTTCTTC.

This chain joins TRBV9 and TRBJ1-1; tentative D call: TRBD1 (6 bases). V was cut by 4 bases and J by 4 bases, with 14 bases left in between. The CDR3 is made up of 14 amino acids. Germline lookup yields CDR1 SGDLS and CDR2 YYNGEE. The CDR3 coding sequence is TGTGCCAGCAGCCCTTCACAGGGAACCACTGAAGCTTTCTTT. It translates to CASSPSQGTTEAFF.